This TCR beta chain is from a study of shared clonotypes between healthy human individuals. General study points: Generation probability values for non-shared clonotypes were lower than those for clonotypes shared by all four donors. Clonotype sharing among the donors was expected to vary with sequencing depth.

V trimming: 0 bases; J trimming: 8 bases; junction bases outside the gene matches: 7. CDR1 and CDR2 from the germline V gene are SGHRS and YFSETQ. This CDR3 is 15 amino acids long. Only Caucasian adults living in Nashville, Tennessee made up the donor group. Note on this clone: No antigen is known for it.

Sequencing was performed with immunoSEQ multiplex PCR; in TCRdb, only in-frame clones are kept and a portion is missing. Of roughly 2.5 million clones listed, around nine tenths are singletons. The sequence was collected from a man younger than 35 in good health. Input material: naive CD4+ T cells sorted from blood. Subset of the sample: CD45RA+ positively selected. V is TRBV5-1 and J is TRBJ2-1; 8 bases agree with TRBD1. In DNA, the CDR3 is TGCGCCAGCAGCTTGGAGTCCAGGGGGCGCGATGAGCAGTTCTTC. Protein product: CASSLESRGRDEQFF.